This TCR beta chain was recorded in a study of response to subunit inactivated influenza vaccine. TCRdb re-analysed the RT-PCR reads in MiXCR, keeping a single row per CDR3 protein. The sample gives hundreds of thousands of distinct CDR3 sequences, about 15% of which show up once; around 7.6% is in the top ten. To note about this clonotype: No antigen is known for it.

Whole-study results and caveats: Every seasonal influenza vaccination brings in few new T cells, the authors suggested.

With 6 bases clipped from V and 4 bases from J, the junction kept 5 bases outside the gene matches. This CDR3 is built from 14 residues. This material consisted of PBMCs from blood, taken 14 to 15 days before vaccination. The receptor's source is a man over 45 who received an inactivated influenza vaccine. The rearrangement links TRBV12-3 or TRBV12-4 to TRBJ2-3; 9 bases fit TRBD1. CDR3 residues: CASRYRGLADTQYF. Here the CDR3 DNA reads TGTGCCAGCAGATACAGGGGGCTGGCAGATACGCAGTATTTT.